A selection of T cell receptor beta chains follows, all from one sample in a study of T cells of healthy individuals. One entry per CDR3 protein results from TCRdb running MiXCR on the 5' RACE reads. The data contain roughly 76,000 distinct CDR3 sequences, about 4.8% of them singletons. The receptors stem from a female donor in good health. Both conserved end residues are part of each CDR3. The D gene is left open where the match is weak. Clone sizes are given selectively: once, few, many, or a class where the clone is expanded.

DNA	CDR3	J	D	V	size
TGTGCCAGCAGCCCAGCCGGGACAGGCTCCACTGAAGCTTTCTTT	CASSPAGTGSTEAFF	TRBJ1-1	TRBD1	TRBV7-9	many
TGTGCCAGCAGCCCCTATACCCCAGGGAGTGGGGCCAACGTCCTGACTTTC	CASSPYTPGSGANVLTF	TRBJ2-6	-	TRBV14	many
TGTGCCAGCAGACCAATTATGGGCCTTTACTATGGCTACACCTTC	CASRPIMGLYYGYTF	TRBJ1-2	-	TRBV27	few
TGTGCCAGCAGACCGGACAGGGATACCTTTAGCAATCAGCCCCAGCATTTT	CASRPDRDTFSNQPQHF	TRBJ1-5	TRBD1	TRBV6-2/TRBV6-3	many
TGTGCCAGCAGCTCTACCTCCGGGACCTCATTC	CASSSTSGTSF	TRBJ2-7	-	TRBV7-2	many
TGCAGTGCTCGGGGTGCGGCAACCTACGAGCAGTACTTC	CSARGAATYEQYF	TRBJ2-7	-	TRBV20-1	many
TGTGCCAGCAGCTTGGTGCTGCCGGGCACTGAAGCTTTCTTT	CASSLVLPGTEAFF	TRBJ1-1	-	TRBV5-6	-
TGCGCCAGCAGCCAAGGGACAGGGGGATATGAGACCCAGTACTTC	CASSQGTGGYETQYF	TRBJ2-5	TRBD1	TRBV4-1	many
TGTGCCAGCAGTTTGGGACTAGCGGGAGTCCGCTTAAATGAGCAGTTCTTC	CASSLGLAGVRLNEQFF	TRBJ2-1	TRBD2	TRBV28	many
TGTGCCAGCAGGGGTCCGGGGGCCGGGACTTCCATCTACGAGCAGTACTTC	CASRGPGAGTSIYEQYF	TRBJ2-7	-	TRBV27	many